These T cell receptor beta chains were read from a single sample in a study of blood T cell repertoires in COVID-19. Method: immunoSEQ multiplex PCR; TCRdb's copy keeps in-frame clones and lacks some. Here the sample spans about 300,000 clones, 90% being singletons. Sequences were obtained from PBMCs or T cells enriched from blood (not recorded which). These receptors all come from a young woman with acute COVID-19. The CDR3 runs from the conserved cysteine through the conserved F or W. D genes are given only for firm matches. Rows give clone size only sometimes, using once, few, many, or a class for an expanded clone.

j_call	d_call	v_call	clone_size	cdr3_aa	cdr3_nt
TRBJ1-5	.	TRBV7-9	.	CASSLAPSRQPQHF	TGTGCCAGCAGCTTAGCACCCTCGAGACAGCCCCAGCATTTT
TRBJ1-3	TRBD1	TRBV28	.	CASRQGLPYAGNTIYF	TGTGCCAGTCGACAGGGACTTCCGTATGCTGGAAACACCATATATTTT
TRBJ2-2	.	TRBV27	.	CASSTFTGELFF	TGTGCCAGCAGTACATTTACCGGGGAGCTGTTTTTT
TRBJ1-5	.	TRBV4-2	.	CASSQAVDQPQHF	TGTGCCAGCAGCCAAGCTGTCGATCAGCCCCAGCATTTT
TRBJ2-1	.	TRBV3-1/TRBV3-2	.	CASSQQTGVEQFF	TGTGCCAGCAGCCAACAAACGGGGGTAGAGCAGTTCTTC
TRBJ1-2	.	TRBV12-3/TRBV12-4	.	CASAGEVGYTF	TGTGCCAGCGCCGGAGAGGTTGGCTACACCTTC
TRBJ1-2	.	TRBV28	once	CASSFRTTNYGYTF	TGTGCCAGCAGTTTCAGGACAACTAACTATGGCTACACCTTC
TRBJ2-5	.	TRBV10-1	.	CASSEVVRQETQYF	TGCGCCAGCAGTGAGGTTGTCAGACAAGAGACCCAGTACTTC
TRBJ1-2	.	TRBV19	.	CASRWAGAAGEGYTF	TGTGCCAGTCGGTGGGCAGGGGCCGCCGGGGAGGGCTACACCTTC
TRBJ2-1	.	TRBV7-9	.	CASSLAGDRYNEQFF	TGTGCCAGCAGCTTAGCAGGGGATAGGTACAATGAGCAGTTCTTC
TRBJ1-4	TRBD1	TRBV23-1	.	CASSQSILGQGNEKLFF	TGCGCCAGCAGTCAATCGATACTCGGACAGGGAAATGAAAAACTGTTTTTT
TRBJ1-5	TRBD1	TRBV19	.	CASSIRGPVNPQHF	TGTGCCAGTAGTATCAGGGGGCCGGTAAATCCCCAGCATTTT
TRBJ1-2	TRBD1	TRBV18	.	CASSPRYGQVGGYTF	TGTGCCAGCTCACCACGATATGGACAGGTCGGGGGCTACACCTTC
TRBJ2-5	.	TRBV11-3	once	CASSLAEEETQYF	TGTGCCAGCAGCTTAGCAGAGGAAGAGACCCAGTACTTC
TRBJ2-7	TRBD2	TRBV27	.	CASSLIGLAGTEQYF	TGTGCCAGCAGTCTCATAGGACTAGCGGGGACCGAGCAGTACTTC
TRBJ1-5	TRBD1	TRBV7-2	once	CASSPDRAQPQHF	TGTGCCAGCAGCCCCGACAGGGCCCAGCCCCAGCATTTT
TRBJ2-7	TRBD2	TRBV27	.	CASESLAGGRHEQYF	TGTGCCAGCGAATCGCTAGCGGGAGGTAGGCACGAGCAGTACTTC
TRBJ1-5	TRBD1	TRBV6-2/TRBV6-3	.	CASSSLRGPSNQPQHF	TGTGCCAGCAGCTCCCTCAGGGGGCCCAGCAATCAGCCCCAGCATTTT
TRBJ2-7	TRBD1	TRBV28	.	CASSWAGDRDYEQYF	TGTGCCAGCAGTTGGGCTGGGGACAGGGACTACGAGCAGTACTTC
TRBJ1-3	.	TRBV28	few	CASTRKPGSGNTIYF	TGTGCCAGCACTAGAAAACCGGGATCTGGAAACACCATATATTTT
TRBJ1-5	.	TRBV7-9	.	CASSLSGGVSNQPQHF	TGTGCCAGCAGCCTATCGGGGGGAGTTAGCAATCAGCCCCAGCATTTT
TRBJ1-4	TRBD1	TRBV28	few	CASSLPRGGGEKLFF	TGTGCCAGCAGTTTACCCCGTGGAGGGGGCGAAAAACTGTTTTTT
TRBJ2-7	TRBD1	TRBV27	.	CASSSPRTGGAEEQYF	TGTGCCAGCAGTTCCCCCAGGACAGGGGGCGCGGAGGAGCAGTACTTC
TRBJ2-6	.	TRBV18	.	CASSPSLASGANVLTF	TGTGCCAGCTCACCCTCTCTGGCCTCTGGGGCCAACGTCCTGACTTTC
TRBJ1-2	.	TRBV15	.	CATSRSSTDPYGYTF	TGTGCCACCAGCAGATCCTCGACAGACCCGTATGGCTACACCTTC
TRBJ1-5	.	TRBV28	.	CASSTGGWGEGNQPQHF	TGTGCCAGCAGTACTGGGGGGTGGGGTGAGGGCAATCAGCCCCAGCATTTT
TRBJ1-2	TRBD1	TRBV27	.	CASSPTGTVSYGYTF	TGTGCCAGCAGTCCCACGGGGACAGTTAGCTATGGCTACACCTTC
TRBJ1-1	.	TRBV5-1	.	CASSPDMNTEAFF	TGCGCCAGCAGCCCGGACATGAACACTGAAGCTTTCTTT
TRBJ1-1	.	TRBV5-1	.	CASSLDPLGGGTEAFF	TGCGCCAGCAGCTTGGACCCCCTGGGGGGAGGGACTGAAGCTTTCTTT
TRBJ1-1	.	TRBV28	.	CATRGVMNTEAFF	TGTGCCACCCGAGGTGTTATGAACACTGAAGCTTTCTTT
TRBJ1-2	.	TRBV24-1	.	CATSPTNGGLGGYTF	TGTGCCACCAGTCCTACGAACGGTGGGCTTGGCGGCTACACCTTC
TRBJ2-1	TRBD1	TRBV11-2	.	CASSSRGQGMLDEQFF	TGTGCCAGCAGCTCAAGGGGACAGGGAATGTTAGATGAGCAGTTCTTC
TRBJ1-1	.	TRBV21-1	.	CASSKDPTGPNTEAFF	TGTGCCAGCAGCAAAGATCCGACAGGGCCGAACACTGAAGCTTTCTTT
TRBJ1-5	.	TRBV18	few	CASSQEGSNQPQHF	TGTGCCAGCTCACAGGAGGGGAGCAATCAGCCCCAGCATTTT
TRBJ1-1	.	TRBV11-1	.	CASSFVNRDTEAFF	TGTGCCAGCAGCTTCGTGAACAGGGACACTGAAGCTTTCTTT
TRBJ1-2	.	TRBV6-1	.	CASSEGWYSYGYTF	TGTGCCAGCAGTGAAGGGTGGTACTCGTATGGCTACACCTTC
TRBJ2-1	.	TRBV24-1	.	CATSDSGTSSYNEQFF	TGTGCCACCAGTGATTCCGGGACATCGTCCTACAATGAGCAGTTCTTC
TRBJ2-7	TRBD2	TRBV28	.	CASSLGTSGRASDEQYF	TGTGCCAGCAGTTTGGGGACTAGCGGGAGGGCCTCAGACGAGCAGTACTTC
TRBJ1-3	.	TRBV30	once	CAWSVSPGWGNTIYF	TGTGCCTGGAGTGTATCCCCAGGCTGGGGAAACACCATATATTTT
TRBJ1-3	.	TRBV9	.	CANLLSGLFRNTIYF	TGTGCCAACCTCTTATCGGGATTATTTAGAAACACCATATATTTT
TRBJ2-1	TRBD2	TRBV9	.	CASSVAVTSGRDNEQFF	TGTGCCAGCAGCGTAGCAGTGACTAGCGGGAGGGACAATGAGCAGTTCTTC
TRBJ1-5	.	TRBV4-1	.	CASSQLQGEAQPQHF	TGCGCCAGCAGCCAGCTACAGGGAGAGGCTCAGCCCCAGCATTTT
TRBJ2-3	TRBD2	TRBV3-1/TRBV3-2	once	CASSQDSSGRTDTQYF	TGTGCCAGCAGCCAAGACTCCAGCGGGAGGACAGATACGCAGTATTTT
TRBJ2-1	TRBD2	TRBV10-2	.	CASSESGLARSSYNEQFF	TGCGCCAGCAGTGAGTCAGGACTAGCGAGGAGCTCCTACAATGAGCAGTTCTTC